The sequence of this TCR beta chain was determined in a study of T-cell memory formation after mild COVID-19. The study's findings and limits: That cross-reactive memory joined was suggested by some responding clones appearing in pre-infection memory.

This CDR3 is 18 amino acids long. Germline values: CDR1 MNHNY, CDR2 SVGAGI (reference sequence). V lost 6 bases and J lost 3; bases outside the gene matches: 18. Remarks on this clonotype: Its antigen is as yet unknown.

UMIs and sample barcodes were carried by the TCR alpha and TCR beta cDNA libraries that 5'RACE produced using constant-segment primers. In TCRdb, the 5' RACE reads were re-called with MiXCR into one record per CDR3 protein. The repertoire includes under 450,000 distinct CDR3 sequences, about a quarter of them detected once, and around 13% sits in the top ten. The chain joins TRBV6-6 to TRBJ1-1; 8 nucleotides agree with TRBD1. The receptor's source is an adult woman who had mild COVID-19 (a few samples of this study predate the infection). Cell type and time point are not known. The sample consisted of PBMCs or a T cell subset sorted from them (not recorded which). CDR3 nucleotide sequence: TGTGCCAGCAGGGAGGGACAGGTGGCGGTTGGGGGGGACACTGAAGCTTTCTTT. Amino acid sequence: CASREGQVAVGGDTEAFF.